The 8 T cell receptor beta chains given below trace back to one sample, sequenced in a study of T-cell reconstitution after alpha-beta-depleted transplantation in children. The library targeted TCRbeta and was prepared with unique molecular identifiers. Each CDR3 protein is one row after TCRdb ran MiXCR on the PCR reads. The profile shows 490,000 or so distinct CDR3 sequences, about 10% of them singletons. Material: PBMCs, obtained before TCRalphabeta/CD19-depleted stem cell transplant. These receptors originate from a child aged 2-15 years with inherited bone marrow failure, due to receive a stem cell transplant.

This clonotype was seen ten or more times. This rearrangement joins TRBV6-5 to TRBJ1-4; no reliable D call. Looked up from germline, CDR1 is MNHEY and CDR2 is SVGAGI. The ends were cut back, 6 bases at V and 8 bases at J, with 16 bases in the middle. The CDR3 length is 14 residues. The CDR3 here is CASSPTGNYEKLFF. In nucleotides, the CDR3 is TGTGCCAGCAGCCCCACCGGGAATTACGAAAAACTGTTTTTT.

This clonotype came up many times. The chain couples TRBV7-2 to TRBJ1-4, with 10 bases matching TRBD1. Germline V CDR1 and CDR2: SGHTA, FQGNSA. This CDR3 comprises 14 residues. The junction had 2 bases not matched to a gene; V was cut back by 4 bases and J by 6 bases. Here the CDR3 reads CASSSTGGYEKLFF. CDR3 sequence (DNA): TGTGCCAGCAGCTCGACAGGGGGCTATGAAAAACTGTTTTTT.

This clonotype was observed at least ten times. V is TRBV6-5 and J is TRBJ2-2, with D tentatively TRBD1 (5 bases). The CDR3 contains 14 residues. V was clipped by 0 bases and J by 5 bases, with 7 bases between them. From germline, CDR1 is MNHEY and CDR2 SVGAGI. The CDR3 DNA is TGTGCCAGCAGTTACTCCAAGGGGACCGGGGAGCTGTTTTTT. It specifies CASSYSKGTGELFF.

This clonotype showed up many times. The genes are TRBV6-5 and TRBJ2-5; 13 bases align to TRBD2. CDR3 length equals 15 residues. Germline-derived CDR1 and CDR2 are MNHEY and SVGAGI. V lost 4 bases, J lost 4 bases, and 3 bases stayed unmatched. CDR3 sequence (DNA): TGTGCCAGCAGTTGGGGACTAGCGGGATCAGAGACCCAGTACTTC. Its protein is CASSWGLAGSETQYF.

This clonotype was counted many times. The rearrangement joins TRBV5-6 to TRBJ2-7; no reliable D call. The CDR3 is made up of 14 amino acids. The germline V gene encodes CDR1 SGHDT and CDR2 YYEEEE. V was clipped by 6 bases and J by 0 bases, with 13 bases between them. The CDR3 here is CASKGSDDSYEQYF. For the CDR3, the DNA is TGTGCCAGCAAGGGCTCCGATGACTCCTACGAGCAGTACTTC.

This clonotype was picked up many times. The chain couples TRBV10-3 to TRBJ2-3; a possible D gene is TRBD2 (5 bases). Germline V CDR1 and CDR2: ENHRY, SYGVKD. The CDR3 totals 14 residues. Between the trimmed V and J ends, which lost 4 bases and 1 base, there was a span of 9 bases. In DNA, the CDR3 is TGTGCCATCAGTGGAGACGGGGGCACAGATACGCAGTATTTT. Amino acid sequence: CAISGDGGTDTQYF.

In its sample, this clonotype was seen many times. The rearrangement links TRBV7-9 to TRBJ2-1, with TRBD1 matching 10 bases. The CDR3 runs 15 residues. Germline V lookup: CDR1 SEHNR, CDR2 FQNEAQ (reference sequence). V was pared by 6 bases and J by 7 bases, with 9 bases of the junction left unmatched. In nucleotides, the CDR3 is TGTGCCAGCAGAAAATCCGGGACAGGGGATAATGAGCAGTTCTTC. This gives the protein CASRKSGTGDNEQFF.

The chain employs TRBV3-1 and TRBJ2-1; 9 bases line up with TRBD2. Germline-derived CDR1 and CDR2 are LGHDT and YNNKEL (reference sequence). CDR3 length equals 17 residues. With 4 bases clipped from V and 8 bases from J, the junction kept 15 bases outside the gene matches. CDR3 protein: CASSPLRAGGAAHEQFF. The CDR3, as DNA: TGTGCCAGCAGCCCCCTGAGAGCGGGAGGTGCTGCCCATGAGCAGTTCTTC.